This T cell receptor (beta chain) was observed in a study of cytomegalovirus exposure and HLA in healthy donors. Broader study findings: For most TCR beta V segments, an earlier analysis put the productive rate at about 90% or about 30% of the time.

PCR used 60 Vbeta primers and 13 Jbeta primers. Only in-frame clones appear in the TCRdb table, and some are missing; sequencing was by immunoSEQ multiplex PCR. In the table there are about 190,000 clones, about nine tenths of which are singletons. CDR3 length: 13 amino acids. Trimming removed 0 bases at V and 11 bases at J, with 13 bases between. In germline, CDR1 is LNHDA, CDR2 SQIVND (reference sequence). Concerning this clone: Its antigen is undetermined.

The sample comprised PBMCs. The chain has TRBV19 and TRBJ1-1; a weak D match, TRBD1 (6 bases). This clonotype was obtained from a man aged 25-45 years in good health and CMV-seronegative. In DNA form, the CDR3 reads TGTGCCAGTAGTATAGACGGGGGGCAGGAGGCTTTCTTT. The encoded protein is CASSIDGGQEAFF.